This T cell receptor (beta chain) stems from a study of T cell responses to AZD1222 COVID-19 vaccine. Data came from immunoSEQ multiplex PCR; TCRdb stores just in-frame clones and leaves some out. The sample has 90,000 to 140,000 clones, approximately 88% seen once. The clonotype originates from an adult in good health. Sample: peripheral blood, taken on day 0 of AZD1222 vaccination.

CDR3: CASSGGTPDPEAFF. The CDR3 region has the DNA TGCGCCAGCAGCGGCGGGACACCCGACCCTGAAGCTTTCTTT. V gene TRBV4-1 combines with J gene TRBJ1-1; weak D call: TRBD1 (6 bases). Germline-derived CDR1 and CDR2 are MGHRA and YSYEKL. Trimming left V 5 bases short and J 6 bases short, with 16 bases between. The CDR3 runs to 14 residues.